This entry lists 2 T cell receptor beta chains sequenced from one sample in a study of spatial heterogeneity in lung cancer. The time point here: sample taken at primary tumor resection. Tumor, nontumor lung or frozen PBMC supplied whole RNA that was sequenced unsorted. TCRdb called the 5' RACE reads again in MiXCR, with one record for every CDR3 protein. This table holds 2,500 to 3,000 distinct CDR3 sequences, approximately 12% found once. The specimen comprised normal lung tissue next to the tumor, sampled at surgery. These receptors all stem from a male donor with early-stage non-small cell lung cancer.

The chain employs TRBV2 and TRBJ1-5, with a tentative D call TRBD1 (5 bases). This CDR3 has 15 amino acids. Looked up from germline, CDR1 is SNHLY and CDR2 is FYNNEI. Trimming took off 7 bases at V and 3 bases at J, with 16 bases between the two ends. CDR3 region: CASTPGGGANQPQHF. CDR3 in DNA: TGTGCCAGCACTCCCGGAGGAGGGGCCAATCAGCCCCAGCATTTT.

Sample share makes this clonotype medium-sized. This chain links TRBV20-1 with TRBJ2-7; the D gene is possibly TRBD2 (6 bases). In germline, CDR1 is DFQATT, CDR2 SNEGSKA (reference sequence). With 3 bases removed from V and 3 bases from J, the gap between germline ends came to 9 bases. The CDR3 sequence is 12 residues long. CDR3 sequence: CSARRDGYEQYF. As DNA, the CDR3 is TGCAGTGCTAGGCGGGACGGCTACGAGCAGTACTTC.